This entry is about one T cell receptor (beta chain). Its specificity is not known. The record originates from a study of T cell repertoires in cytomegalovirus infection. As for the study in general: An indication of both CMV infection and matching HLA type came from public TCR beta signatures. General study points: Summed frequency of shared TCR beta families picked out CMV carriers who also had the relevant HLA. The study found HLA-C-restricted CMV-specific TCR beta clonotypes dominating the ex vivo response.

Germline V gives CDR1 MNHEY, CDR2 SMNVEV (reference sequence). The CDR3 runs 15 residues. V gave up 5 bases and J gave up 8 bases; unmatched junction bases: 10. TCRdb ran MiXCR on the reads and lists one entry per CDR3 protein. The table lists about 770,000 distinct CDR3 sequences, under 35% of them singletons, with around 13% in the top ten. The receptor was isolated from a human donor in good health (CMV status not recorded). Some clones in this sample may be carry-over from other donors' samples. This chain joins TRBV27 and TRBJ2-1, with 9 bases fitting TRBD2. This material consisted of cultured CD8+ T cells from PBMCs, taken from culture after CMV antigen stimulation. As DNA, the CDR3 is TGTGCCAGCAGTCACAGGGGCGGGGGGGCGCATGAGCAGTTCTTC. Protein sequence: CASSHRGGGAHEQFF.